This TCR beta chain was recovered during a study of blood T cell repertoires in COVID-19. Turning to the study itself: T cells, B-cell-depleted T cells, or PBMCs provided the cDNA or gDNA that served as material.

Clones were read by immunoSEQ multiplex PCR, and TCRdb kept only the in-frame ones, dropping some. The sample comprises around 60,000 clones, 84% of which are singletons, and roughly a sixth rests with the top ten. The CDR3 extends over 17 amino acids. Trimming removed 3 bases from V and 6 bases from J; junction bases left unmatched: 12. In germline, CDR1 is SEHNR, CDR2 FQNEAQ (reference sequence). Seattle enrolled patients during active infection and tracked them longitudinally. This receptor was obtained from a man aged 55 to 69 with COVID-19, enrolled during active disease. Material for sequencing was peripheral blood. This chain joins TRBV7-9 and TRBJ2-1, with 9 bases fitting TRBD2. The CDR3 sequence: CASSFSRVGGGANEQFF. CDR3 nucleotide sequence: TGTGCCAGCAGCTTCTCGCGAGTTGGCGGGGGGGCCAATGAGCAGTTCTTC.